This is a list of T cell receptor beta chains from one sample in a study of shared clonotypes between healthy human individuals. This table comes from immunoSEQ multiplex PCR, and its TCRdb copy is limited to in-frame clones, with some not included. The data show 2 million to 2.5 million clones, roughly 90% seen once. The sequencing sample was made of naive CD4+ T cells from PBMCs. The source is a man in his late teens or twenties in good health. Some clones in this sample may be carry-over from other donors' samples. CDR3s include the opening cysteine and the closing phenylalanine or tryptophan. D genes are given only for firm matches.

d_call | j_call | v_call | cdr3_nt | cdr3_aa
- | TRBJ2-7 | TRBV7-9 | TGTGCCAGCAAATTCGAGGAGGGGATCTACGAGCAGTACTTC | CASKFEEGIYEQYF
TRBD1 | TRBJ1-1 | TRBV5-6 | TGTGCCAGCAGCTGGGACAGGGGAATGAACACTGAAGCTTTCTTT | CASSWDRGMNTEAFF
- | TRBJ1-4 | TRBV7-6 | TGTGCCAGCAGCTTACGGGCAGGGGATGAAAAACTGTTTTTT | CASSLRAGDEKLFF
TRBD1 | TRBJ1-2 | TRBV5-6 | TGTGCCAGCACCCGACAGGGGGGGTTCTCGGGTGGCTACACCTTC | CASTRQGGFSGGYTF
- | TRBJ2-1 | TRBV28 | TGTGCCAGCAAGGTAGGAGTAGTTAATGAGCAGTTCTTC | CASKVGVVNEQFF
- | TRBJ1-5 | TRBV2 | TGTGCCAGCAGTGGCGGTAATCAGCCCCAGCATTTT | CASSGGNQPQHF
- | TRBJ2-3 | TRBV7-3 | TGTGCCAGCAGCGACACCGGGACTAGCACAGATACGCAGTATTTT | CASSDTGTSTDTQYF
TRBD1 | TRBJ2-1 | TRBV5-4 | TGTGCCAGCAGCCCCCACAGGGGGGCTCACAATGAGCAGTTCTTC | CASSPHRGAHNEQFF
- | TRBJ1-2 | TRBV19 | TGTGCCAGTACTATACAACAGGATACCTATGGCTACACCTTC | CASTIQQDTYGYTF
TRBD1 | TRBJ1-2 | TRBV6-6 | TGTGCCAGCAGGGGCCCCGGGACAGGGCTTGATGGCTACACCTTC | CASRGPGTGLDGYTF
- | TRBJ1-1 | TRBV18 | TGTGCCAGCTCACCCCAACCACAGGCAGAAGCTTTCTTT | CASSPQPQAEAFF
- | TRBJ1-5 | TRBV4-2 | TGTGCCAGCAGCCAAGTAGACTCGTCACGGCCTTCCAATCAGCCCCAGCATTTT | CASSQVDSSRPSNQPQHF
- | TRBJ2-7 | TRBV9 | TGTGCCAGCAGCGTAGTAGGTGGGAGTTGGGAGCAGTACTTC | CASSVVGGSWEQYF
- | TRBJ2-3 | TRBV11-2 | TGTGCCAGCAGCCTACTCGCCGGGGGGCCAGATACGCAGTATTTT | CASSLLAGGPDTQYF
- | TRBJ1-5 | TRBV4-3 | TGCGCCAGCAGCCAAGGCCCCAGGACGGAAGGCAATCAGCCCCAGCATTTT | CASSQGPRTEGNQPQHF
TRBD1 | TRBJ2-7 | TRBV28 | TGTGCCAGCAAGGTACAGGGGTCCTACGAGCAGTACTTC | CASKVQGSYEQYF
TRBD1 | TRBJ2-3 | TRBV4-1 | TGCGCCAGCAGCCAAGGGTGGGACAGGGCAAGGGATACGCAGTATTTT | CASSQGWDRARDTQYF
- | TRBJ2-5 | TRBV9 | TGTGCCAGCAGCACGACTAGACAAGAGACCCAGTACTTC | CASSTTRQETQYF
- | TRBJ2-5 | TRBV27 | TGTGCCAGCAGCCCCTCCCGGGTATTAGAGACCCAGTACTTC | CASSPSRVLETQYF
TRBD1 | TRBJ2-7 | TRBV6-6 | TGTGCCAGCAGTCAGGGGGGACAGGGGGTAAACTACGAGCAGTACTTC | CASSQGGQGVNYEQYF
TRBD2 | TRBJ2-5 | TRBV6-1 | TGTGCCAGCAGGCAACTAGCGGGAGGACAAGAGACCCAGTACTTC | CASRQLAGGQETQYF
- | TRBJ2-5 | TRBV7-2 | TGTGCCAGCAGCCGGGGATACCAAGAGACCCAGTACTTC | CASSRGYQETQYF
TRBD2 | TRBJ2-1 | TRBV2 | TGTGCCAGCAGTGAACTAGCGGGCTCCTACAATGAGCAGTTCTTC | CASSELAGSYNEQFF
- | TRBJ1-1 | TRBV28 | TGTGCCAGCAGTTTAAAAGGGGCGGGGGCTTTCTTT | CASSLKGAGAFF
TRBD1 | TRBJ1-1 | TRBV28 | TGTGCCAGCACCCTCAGGACAGGGTGGACTGAAGCTTTCTTT | CASTLRTGWTEAFF